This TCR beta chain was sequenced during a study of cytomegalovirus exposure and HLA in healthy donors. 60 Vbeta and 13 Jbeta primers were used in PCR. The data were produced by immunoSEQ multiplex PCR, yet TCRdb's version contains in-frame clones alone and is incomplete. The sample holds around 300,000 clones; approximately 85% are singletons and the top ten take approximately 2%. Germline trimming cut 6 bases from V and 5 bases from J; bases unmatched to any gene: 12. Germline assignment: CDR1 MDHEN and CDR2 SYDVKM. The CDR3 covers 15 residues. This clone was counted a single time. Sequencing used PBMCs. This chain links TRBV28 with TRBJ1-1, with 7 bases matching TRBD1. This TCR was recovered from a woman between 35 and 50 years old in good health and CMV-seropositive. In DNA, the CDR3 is TGTGCCAGCAGACGTCCAGGGGGGTCACTAACTGAAGCTTTCTTT. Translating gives CASRRPGGSLTEAFF.